Listed here are 22 T cell receptor beta chains from one sample, sequenced in a study of circulating CD8 cells and anti-PD-1 response in melanoma. Using around 14 ng of total RNA, TCR libraries were made with the QIAseq Immune Repertoire TCR panel. TCRdb fed the reads into MiXCR, producing one record per CDR3 protein. Here the sample spans several hundred distinct CDR3 sequences, around 8% being singletons. Sorting of live CD3+CD8+TCRalphabeta+ cells by PD-1 and/or TIGIT gave four subsets. The sample in question was CD8+ T cells from PBMCs, obtained at baseline or after one month of anti-PD-1 therapy (not recorded which). The origin of the receptors is a human donor with melanoma.

This clonotype is medium-sized in the sample. The chain has TRBV20-1 and TRBJ1-1; TRBD1 agrees at 8 bases. From germline, CDR1 is DFQATT and CDR2 SNEGSKA (reference sequence). Losses at the gene ends were 6 bases for V and 1 base for J; bases not matched to a gene: 10. The CDR3 loop spans 15 amino acids. CDR3 in DNA: TGCAGTGCAAAGAATCCGGACAGGGAGAACACTGAAGCTTTCTTT. This encodes CSAKNPDRENTEAFF.

By proportion, this clonotype is medium-sized. This chain connects TRBV20-1 to TRBJ2-1; the match to TRBD2 covers 10 bases. The CDR3 totals 15 residues. The J segment lost 2 bases and the V segment lost 5 bases, leaving 6 bases of the junction unmatched. CDR1 DFQATT and CDR2 SNEGSKA come from the germline V gene (reference sequence). This chain's CDR3 is CSAYGTSDAYNEQFF. CDR3 nucleotides: TGCAGTGCTTACGGGACTAGCGACGCCTACAATGAGCAGTTCTTC.

By share, this clonotype counts as large. V is TRBV29-1 and J is TRBJ2-1; 7 nucleotides agree with TRBD1. The CDR3 length is 12 residues. Germline V gene data show CDR1 as SQVTM and CDR2 as ANQGSEA. V lost 5 bases to trimming and J lost 7 bases; unmatched junction nucleotides: 5. The CDR3 sequence is CSVTGVVNEQFF. The CDR3 nucleotides read TGCAGCGTTACAGGGGTTGTGAATGAGCAGTTCTTC.

Judged by abundance, this clonotype is large. J is TRBJ2-7 and V is TRBV28; 7 bases are a match to TRBD1. Germline V CDR1 and CDR2: MDHEN, SYDVKM. V gave up 7 bases and J gave up 3 bases; unmatched junction bases: 6. The CDR3 length is 13 residues. Here the CDR3 DNA reads TGTGCCAGCACGAGACAGGGAGACTACGAGCAGTACTTC. Translating it yields CASTRQGDYEQYF.

By frequency in the sample, this clonotype is medium-sized (0.01 to 0.1%). This chain connects TRBV28 to TRBJ2-1, with D tentatively TRBD1 (5 bases). Germline V gene lookup returns CDR1 MDHEN and CDR2 SYDVKM. Trimming left V 6 bases short and J 4 bases short, with 13 bases between. This CDR3 is 14 amino acids long. CDR3 DNA sequence: TGTGCCAGCAGACGCGTCGACAGTTACAATGAGCAGTTCTTC. Translating gives CASRRVDSYNEQFF.

This clonotype is labeled large (0.1 to 1%). The chain has TRBV14 and TRBJ2-3; D remains unclear. V gave up 0 bases and J gave up 3 bases, with 7 bases separating them. The CDR3 is 14 amino acids. Germline V gene lookup returns CDR1 SGHDN and CDR2 FVKESK. In nucleotides, the CDR3 is TGTGCCAGCAGCCAAGAAAGAGTTACAGATACGCAGTATTTT. The encoded protein is CASSQERVTDTQYF.

This clonotype is deemed medium-sized. The chain links TRBV7-2 to TRBJ2-3; 11 bases line up with TRBD2. Trimming took 5 bases from V and 4 from J; bases not matched to a gene: 2. The CDR3 is 14 amino acids. Germline-derived CDR1 and CDR2 are SGHTA and FQGNSA. CDR3 amino acids: CASSMGLAADTQYF. CDR3 DNA: TGTGCCAGCAGCATGGGACTAGCGGCAGATACGCAGTATTTT.

Judged by abundance, this clonotype is medium-sized. V usage is TRBV28 and J usage is TRBJ2-1; no firm D call. V was shortened by 4 bases and J by 2 bases, with 6 bases between the two germline ends. The CDR3 has 13 residues. In germline, CDR1 is MDHEN, CDR2 SYDVKM. The CDR3 sequence is CASSSPPYNEQFF. CDR3 DNA sequence: TGTGCCAGCAGTTCGCCCCCCTACAATGAGCAGTTCTTC.

Within the sample, this clonotype is hyperexpanded (1% or more). The V gene is TRBV7-3, the J gene TRBJ2-2; a weak D match, TRBD2 (6 bases). Trimming stripped 5 bases from V and 4 bases from J, with 14 bases between. CDR1 SGHTA and CDR2 FQGTGA come from the germline V gene. The CDR3 is 15 residues long. CDR3 loop: CASSRLARGTGELFF. CDR3 in DNA: TGTGCCAGCAGCCGGCTAGCGAGAGGCACCGGGGAGCTGTTTTTT.

The chain recombines TRBV29-1 with TRBJ2-3, with D tentatively TRBD2 (6 bases). In germline, CDR1 is SQVTM, CDR2 ANQGSEA. The CDR3 consists of 13 residues. V was clipped by 4 bases and J by 4 bases, with 12 bases between them. Here the CDR3 DNA reads TGCAGCGTTGGGAGGGAGAGGTCAGATACGCAGTATTTT. Its protein is CSVGRERSDTQYF.

Within the sample, this clonotype is medium-sized. This chain uses TRBV29-1 with TRBJ2-7; 11 bases agree with TRBD1. The CDR3 covers 15 residues. With V trimmed by 0 bases and J by 7 bases, 8 bases remained unmatched. In germline, CDR1 is SQVTM, CDR2 ANQGSEA. The CDR3 here is CSVEDKGQGAWEQYF. The CDR3 region has the DNA TGCAGCGTTGAAGATAAAGGACAGGGGGCGTGGGAGCAGTACTTC.

This clonotype is termed medium-sized (0.01 to 0.1%). The chain combines TRBV20-1 with TRBJ2-1; weak D call: TRBD2 (6 bases). The germline V and J ends were trimmed by 7 bases and 6 bases, with 16 bases remaining between them. CDR1 and CDR2 from the germline V gene are DFQATT and SNEGSKA (reference sequence). The length of the CDR3 is 13 residues. CDR3 sequence reads: CSVLREHSNEQFF. CDR3 nucleotide sequence: TGCAGTGTCCTTCGGGAGCATAGCAATGAGCAGTTCTTC.

The chain links TRBV2 to TRBJ2-7; 8 bases map to TRBD1. J was trimmed by 2 bases and V by 2 bases; bases with no gene match: 5. Looked up from germline, CDR1 is SNHLY and CDR2 is FYNNEI. The CDR3 has 15 residues. The CDR3 DNA reads TGTGCCAGCAGTGAATGGCAGGGGGCTGCCTACGAGCAGTACTTC. It is translated as CASSEWQGAAYEQYF.

By share, this clonotype counts as medium-sized. J is TRBJ2-1 and V is TRBV20-1, with 11 bases fitting TRBD2. Germline CDR1 and CDR2: DFQATT and SNEGSKA (reference sequence). The CDR3 covers 12 residues. Trimming removed 6 bases from V and 8 bases from J; junction bases left unmatched: 3. The CDR3 reads CSAGLAEYEQFF. CDR3 nucleotides: TGCAGTGCGGGACTAGCGGAGTATGAGCAGTTCTTC.

This clonotype is medium-sized. This sequence joins TRBV7-2 and TRBJ1-2; 9 nucleotides align to TRBD1. Germline V lookup: CDR1 SGHTA, CDR2 FQGNSA. This CDR3 region has 15 residues. The V segment lost 2 bases and the J segment 5 bases; nucleotides outside the gene matches: 6. The chain's CDR3 is CASSLSGTGSYGYTF. The CDR3 DNA reads TGTGCCAGCAGCTTATCCGGGACAGGGTCGTATGGCTACACCTTC.

By its share, this clonotype is medium-sized. V and J are TRBV20-1 and TRBJ2-3, with 12 nucleotides matching TRBD2. This CDR3 spans 15 amino acids. Trimming cost V 3 bases and J 4 bases; bases outside gene matches: 5. Germline loops: CDR1 DFQATT, CDR2 SNEGSKA (reference sequence). The CDR3 bases are TGCAGTGCTAGGACTAGCGGGAGTGAGGCAGATACGCAGTATTTT. Amino acid sequence: CSARTSGSEADTQYF.

Within the sample, this clonotype is large. This chain connects TRBV2 to TRBJ2-3, with 7 bases that match TRBD2. This CDR3 is built from 13 residues. The junction had 3 bases not matched to a gene; V was cut back by 6 bases and J by 3 bases. Germline V gives CDR1 SNHLY, CDR2 FYNNEI. In nucleotides, the CDR3 is TGTGCCAGCAGCCTAGCGGTAACAGATACGCAGTATTTT. This sequence encodes CASSLAVTDTQYF.

This clonotype qualifies as medium-sized. The CDR3 DNA reads as TGTGCCAGCAGTTCCCTATGGGAAAGCCAACTCTCCTACAATGAGCAGTTCTTC. Translating it yields CASSSLWESQLSYNEQFF. The V gene is TRBV28, the J gene TRBJ2-1, with unresolved D. The CDR3 has 18 amino acids. Germline V lookup: CDR1 MDHEN, CDR2 SYDVKM. V was cut by 4 bases and J by 0 bases, with 19 bases left in between.

Within the sample, this clonotype is large (0.1 to 1%). This chain links TRBV28 with TRBJ2-7; TRBD2 agrees at 14 bases. The germline V gene encodes CDR1 MDHEN and CDR2 SYDVKM. V lost 3 bases, J lost 0 bases, and 13 bases stayed unmatched. This CDR3 has 20 residues. CDR3 nucleotides: TGTGCCAGCAGTTTCTCCTTGGGACTAGCGGGAGTTGGCAGCTCCTACGAGCAGTACTTC. Amino acids: CASSFSLGLAGVGSSYEQYF.

This clonotype qualifies as medium-sized. This chain connects TRBV25-1 to TRBJ2-5, with a tentative D call TRBD1 (7 bases). CDR3 size: 14 residues. V shed 1 base and J shed 3 bases, with 9 bases lying between them. Germline V gene sequence: CDR1 MGHDK, CDR2 SYGVNS. The CDR3 sequence is CASSEFRGEETQYF. DNA of the CDR3: TGTGCCAGCAGTGAATTCAGGGGGGAAGAGACCCAGTACTTC.

This clonotype ranks as medium-sized. This chain uses TRBV5-4 with TRBJ2-2, with 12 bases identical to TRBD2. The CDR3 runs 22 residues. V lost 1 base to trimming and J lost 6 bases; unmatched junction nucleotides: 22. CDR1 is SGHNT and CDR2 is YYREEE in the germline V gene (reference sequence). The DNA of the CDR3 is TGTGCCAGCAGCTTGACTTCCGGGACAGGGTCGCTAGCGGGAGGGGAGGCCGGGGAGCTGTTTTTT. It encodes CASSLTSGTGSLAGGEAGELFF.

About this clonotype: The junction departs from germline at one end; a sequencing error may be responsible. CDR3 nucleotides: TGTGCCAGCAGTTTACCTTCCGGACAGGGGTATTCTGGGGCCAACGCCCTGACCTTC. Protein: CASSLPSGQGYSGANALTF. This rearrangement joins TRBV28 to TRBJ2-6; 9 bases are shared with TRBD1. This CDR3 spans 19 amino acids. Looked up from germline, CDR1 is MDHEN and CDR2 is SYDVKM.